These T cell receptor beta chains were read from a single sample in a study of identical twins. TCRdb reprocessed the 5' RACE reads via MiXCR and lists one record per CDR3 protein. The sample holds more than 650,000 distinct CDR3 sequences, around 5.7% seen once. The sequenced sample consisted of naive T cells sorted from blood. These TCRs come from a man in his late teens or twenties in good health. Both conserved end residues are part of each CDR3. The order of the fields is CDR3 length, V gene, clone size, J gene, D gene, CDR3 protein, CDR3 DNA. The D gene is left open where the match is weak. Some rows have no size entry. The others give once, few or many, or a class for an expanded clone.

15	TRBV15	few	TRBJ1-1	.	CATSRDRAGASEAFF	TGTGCCACCAGCAGAGATCGGGCAGGGGCCTCTGAAGCTTTCTTT
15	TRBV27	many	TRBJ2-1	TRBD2	CASSFRAGELYEQFF	TGTGCCAGCAGTTTCCGAGCGGGAGAGCTCTATGAGCAGTTCTTC
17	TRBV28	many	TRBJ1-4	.	CASSSSPPAGHNEKLFF	TGTGCCAGCAGTTCCTCCCCACCGGCAGGGCATAATGAAAAACTGTTTTTT
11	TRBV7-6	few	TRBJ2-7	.	CARPSSYEQYF	TGTGCCAGACCTAGTTCCTACGAGCAGTACTTC
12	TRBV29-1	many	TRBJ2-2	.	CSAQTPTGELFF	TGCAGCGCACAGACGCCCACCGGGGAGCTGTTTTTT
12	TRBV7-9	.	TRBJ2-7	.	CASSKTAYEQYF	TGTGCCAGCAGCAAAACAGCCTACGAGCAGTACTTC
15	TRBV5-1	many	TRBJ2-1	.	CASSPVSSSYNEQFF	TGCGCCAGCAGCCCGGTATCAAGCTCCTACAATGAGCAGTTCTTC
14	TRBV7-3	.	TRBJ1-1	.	CASSLRGGTAEAFF	TGTGCCAGCAGCTTAAGAGGGGGAACAGCTGAAGCTTTCTTT
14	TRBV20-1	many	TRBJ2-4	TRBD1	CSARNRDRRNIQYF	TGCAGTGCTAGAAACCGGGACAGGAGAAACATTCAGTACTTC
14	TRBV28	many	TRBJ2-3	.	CASKEEREADTQYF	TGTGCCAGCAAGGAAGAGAGGGAAGCAGATACGCAGTATTTT
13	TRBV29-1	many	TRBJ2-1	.	CSANIRSYNEQFF	TGCAGCGCTAACATCCGCTCCTACAATGAGCAGTTCTTC
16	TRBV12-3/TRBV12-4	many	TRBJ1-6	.	CASSLELAGSNSPLHF	TGTGCCAGCAGTTTAGAATTGGCAGGGAGTAATTCACCCCTCCACTTT
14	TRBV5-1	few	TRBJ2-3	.	CASSLGYGTDTQYF	TGCGCCAGCAGCTTGGGTTACGGCACAGATACGCAGTATTTT
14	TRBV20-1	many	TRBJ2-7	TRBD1	CSAREPGQLREQYF	TGCAGTGCTAGAGAGCCGGGACAGTTGCGCGAGCAGTACTTC
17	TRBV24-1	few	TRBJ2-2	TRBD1	CATSDATGTGAPGELFF	TGTGCCACCAGTGATGCGACCGGGACAGGGGCACCCGGGGAGCTGTTTTTT
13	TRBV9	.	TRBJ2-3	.	CASRPRERDTQYF	TGTGCCAGCAGACCCAGAGAACGAGATACGCAGTATTTT
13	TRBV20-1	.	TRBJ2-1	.	CSARDRRSDEQFF	TGCAGTGCTAGAGATCGAAGGTCGGATGAGCAGTTCTTC
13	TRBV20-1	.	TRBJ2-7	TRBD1	CSFRDRVSYEQYF	TGCAGTTTCCGGGACAGGGTCTCCTACGAGCAGTACTTC
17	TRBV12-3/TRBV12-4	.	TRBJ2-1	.	CASRKVGGITSYNEQFF	TGTGCCAGCCGGAAAGTAGGAGGCATAACTTCCTACAATGAGCAGTTCTTC
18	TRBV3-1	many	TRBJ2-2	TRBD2	CASTLDTPGLADTGELFF	TGTGCCAGCACCCTCGATACTCCCGGACTAGCGGACACCGGGGAGCTGTTTTTT
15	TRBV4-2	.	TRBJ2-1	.	CASSQSGSSGDEQFF	TGTGCCAGCAGCCAATCCGGGAGCTCGGGGGATGAGCAGTTCTTC
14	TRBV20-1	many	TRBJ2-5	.	CSARLQRRQETQYF	TGCAGTGCTCGCCTTCAAAGACGGCAAGAGACCCAGTACTTC
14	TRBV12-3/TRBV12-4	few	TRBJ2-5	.	CASSFLDNQETQYF	TGTGCCAGCAGTTTTTTAGATAACCAAGAGACCCAGTACTTC
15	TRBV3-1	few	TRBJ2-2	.	CASSSWDKNTGELFF	TGTGCCAGCAGCAGCTGGGACAAGAACACCGGGGAGCTGTTTTTT
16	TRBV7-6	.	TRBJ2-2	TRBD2	CASRPLAGGDTGELFF	TGTGCCAGCAGGCCTCTAGCGGGAGGCGACACCGGGGAGCTGTTTTTT
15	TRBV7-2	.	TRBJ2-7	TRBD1	CASSSPGPRGNEQYF	TGTGCCAGCAGCTCCCCCGGGCCCAGGGGGAACGAGCAGTACTTC
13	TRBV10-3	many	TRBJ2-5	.	CAITGRDGETQYF	TGTGCCATCACCGGGCGGGATGGGGAGACCCAGTACTTC
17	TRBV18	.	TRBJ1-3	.	CASSPSRLSLTGNTIYF	TGTGCCAGCTCACCATCTAGACTCTCCCTCACTGGAAACACCATATATTTT
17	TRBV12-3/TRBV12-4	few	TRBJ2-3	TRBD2	CASSPRASGVSTDTQYF	TGTGCCAGCAGTCCCCGGGCTAGCGGGGTATCCACAGATACGCAGTATTTT
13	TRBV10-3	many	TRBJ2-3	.	CAIQGTRADTQYF	TGTGCCATCCAGGGGACCCGGGCAGATACGCAGTATTTT
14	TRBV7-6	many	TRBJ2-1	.	CASSLEVSYNEQFF	TGTGCCAGCAGCTTAGAGGTGTCGTACAATGAGCAGTTCTTC
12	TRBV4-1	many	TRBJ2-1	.	CASTGMGGKQFF	TGCGCCAGCACAGGGATGGGCGGGAAGCAGTTCTTC